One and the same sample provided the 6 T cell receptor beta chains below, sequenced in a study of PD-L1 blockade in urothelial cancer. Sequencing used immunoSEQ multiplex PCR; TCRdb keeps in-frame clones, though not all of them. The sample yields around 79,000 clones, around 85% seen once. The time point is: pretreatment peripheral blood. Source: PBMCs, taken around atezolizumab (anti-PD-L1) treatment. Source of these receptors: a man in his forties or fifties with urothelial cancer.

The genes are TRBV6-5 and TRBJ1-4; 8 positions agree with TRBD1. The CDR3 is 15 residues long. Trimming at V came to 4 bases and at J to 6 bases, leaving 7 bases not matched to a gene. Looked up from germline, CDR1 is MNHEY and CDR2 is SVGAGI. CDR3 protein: CASSSPGQDDEKLFF. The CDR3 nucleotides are TGTGCCAGCAGTTCCCCGGGACAGGATGATGAAAAACTGTTTTTT.

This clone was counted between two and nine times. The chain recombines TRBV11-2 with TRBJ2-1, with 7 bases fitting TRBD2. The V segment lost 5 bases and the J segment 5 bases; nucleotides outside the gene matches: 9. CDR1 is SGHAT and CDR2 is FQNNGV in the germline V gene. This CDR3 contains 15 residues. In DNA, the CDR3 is TGTGCCAGCAGCCCACTGGTCCGGGAGGACAATGAGCAGTTCTTC. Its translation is CASSPLVREDNEQFF.

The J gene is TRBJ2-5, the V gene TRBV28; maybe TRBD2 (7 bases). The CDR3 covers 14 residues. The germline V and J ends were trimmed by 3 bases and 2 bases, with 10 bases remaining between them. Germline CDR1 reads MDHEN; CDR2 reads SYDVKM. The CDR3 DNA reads TGTGCCAGCAGTTTCCGGGGGGCTCAAGAGACCCAGTACTTC. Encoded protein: CASSFRGAQETQYF.

This CDR3 is CASSGDRRTGERYF. The CDR3, as DNA: TGTGCCAGCAGTGGGGACAGGAGGACGGGAGAGCGGTACTTC. The chain is built from TRBV28 and TRBJ2-4; TRBD1 aligns across 8 bases. CDR3 length equals 14 residues. Per germline, CDR1 MDHEN and CDR2 SYDVKM. Trimming took 5 bases from V and 15 from J; bases not matched to a gene: 15.

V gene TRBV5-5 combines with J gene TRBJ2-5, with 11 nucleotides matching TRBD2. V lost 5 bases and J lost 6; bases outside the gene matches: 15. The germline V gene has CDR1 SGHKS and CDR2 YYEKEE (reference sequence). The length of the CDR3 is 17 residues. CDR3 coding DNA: TGTGCCAGCAGTCCCGGGGTAGCGGGAGGGCCTCGGAAGACCCAGTACTTC. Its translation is CASSPGVAGGPRKTQYF.

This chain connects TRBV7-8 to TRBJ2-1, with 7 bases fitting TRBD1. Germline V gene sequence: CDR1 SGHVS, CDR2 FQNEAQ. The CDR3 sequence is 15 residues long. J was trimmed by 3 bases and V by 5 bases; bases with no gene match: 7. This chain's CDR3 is CASSPATGIYNEQFF. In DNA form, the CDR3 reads TGTGCCAGCAGCCCAGCGACAGGGATCTACAATGAGCAGTTCTTC.